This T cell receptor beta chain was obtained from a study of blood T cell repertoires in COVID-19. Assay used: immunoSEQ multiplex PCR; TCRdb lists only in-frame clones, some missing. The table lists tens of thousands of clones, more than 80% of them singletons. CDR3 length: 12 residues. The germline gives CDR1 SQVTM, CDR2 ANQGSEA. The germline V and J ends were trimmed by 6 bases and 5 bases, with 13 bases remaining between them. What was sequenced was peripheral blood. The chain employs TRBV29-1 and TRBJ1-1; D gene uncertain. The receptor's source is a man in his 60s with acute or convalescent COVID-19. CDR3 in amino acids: CSVRTGWTEAFF. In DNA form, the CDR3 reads TGCAGCGTCCGGACGGGATGGACTGAAGCTTTCTTT. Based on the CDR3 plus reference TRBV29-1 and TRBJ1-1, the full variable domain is SAVISQKPSRDICQRGTSLTIQCQVDSQVTMMFWYRQQPGQSLTLIATANQGSEATYESGFVIDKFPISRPNLTFSTLTVSNMSPEDSSIYLCSVRTGWTEAFFGQGTRLTVV.